One and the same sample provided the 27 T cell receptor beta chains below, sequenced in a study of Graves' ophthalmopathy and Graves' hyperthyroidism. Beta-chain TCR CDR3 regions were amplified from RNA transcripts. Amplification began with first-round RT-PCR using HTBI primers, then second-round multiplex PCR was performed. TCRdb independently ran MiXCR on the multiplex PCR reads; one entry per CDR3 protein. The sample includes 400,000 or so distinct CDR3 sequences, just over 15% seen only once; the top ten take roughly 7%. Sequenced material: peripheral blood. The receptors come from a woman in her late teens or twenties with stable Graves' hyperthyroidism.

Worth noting for this clonotype: A much larger clone sits a single nucleotide away, making a read error possible. The chain joins TRBV27 to TRBJ1-1; possible D gene TRBD1, 6 bases. CDR1 and CDR2 from the germline V gene are MNHEY and SMNVEV (reference sequence). The CDR3 has 16 amino acids. Trimming stripped 5 bases from V and 6 bases from J, with 22 bases between. CDR3 coding DNA: TGTGCCAGCAGTCCCTCGGGGTCCAGGGGCTTCGCTGAAGCTTTCTTT. This gives the protein CASSPSGSRGFAEAFF.

In regard to this clonotype: It may be a read error: a sequence one base away is much more abundant. The chain couples TRBV12-3 or TRBV12-4 to TRBJ1-1; TRBD1 matches at 8 bases. This CDR3 region has 15 residues. CDR3 loop: CAGSKDRGANTEAFF. The CDR3 DNA sequence: TGTGCCGGCAGTAAAGACAGGGGAGCGAACACTGAAGCTTTCTTT.

This clonotype was picked up many times. The rearrangement links TRBV2 to TRBJ1-6; D is possibly TRBD1 (6 bases). This CDR3 comprises 13 residues. V was cut by 11 bases and J by 7 bases, with 15 bases left in between. Germline V lookup: CDR1 SNHLY, CDR2 FYNNEI. The CDR3 region has the DNA TGTGCCCGTCAAGGGACACGGAATTCACCCCTCCACTTT. Protein sequence: CARQGTRNSPLHF.

This clonotype was detected only a few times. This chain links TRBV24-1 with TRBJ1-4; D might be TRBD1 (5 bases). The CDR3 is 15 residues long. Per germline, CDR1 KGHDR and CDR2 SFDVKD. The V end was cut by 5 bases, the J end by 8 bases, with 17 bases between. CDR3 amino acids: CATSGSRERDEKLFF. CDR3 bases: TGTGCCACCAGTGGATCCAGGGAAAGAGACGAAAAACTGTTTTTT.

At least ten counts were recorded for this clonotype. The chain combines TRBV6-5 with TRBJ1-1; the D gene is possibly TRBD1 (5 bases). Germline loops: CDR1 MNHEY, CDR2 SVGAGI. This CDR3 has 15 residues. V was pared by 2 bases and J by 3 bases, with 13 bases between. CDR3 protein: CASSYLRGGDTEAFF. For the CDR3, the DNA is TGTGCCAGCAGTTACCTCCGGGGAGGGGACACTGAAGCTTTCTTT.

This clonotype has a count of ten or more. V usage is TRBV5-4 and J usage is TRBJ2-5; D call uncertain. This CDR3 contains 14 residues. Germline V gives CDR1 SGHNT, CDR2 YYREEE (reference sequence). V was cut by 0 bases and J by 1 base, with 7 bases left in between. The CDR3 loop is CASSLDAGQETQYF. The DNA of the CDR3 is TGTGCCAGCAGCTTGGACGCAGGCCAAGAGACCCAGTACTTC.

Here the CDR3 DNA reads TGTGCCAGCTCACGGGACAGAACATCCTACGAGCAGTACTTC. The encoded protein is CASSRDRTSYEQYF. The chain couples TRBV18 to TRBJ2-7, with 7 bases aligning to TRBD1. The CDR3 spans 14 residues. Germline loops: CDR1 KGHSH, CDR2 LQKENI. The J segment lost 1 base and the V segment lost 4 bases, leaving 4 bases of the junction unmatched.

In this sample, this clonotype turned up many times. The chain recombines TRBV4-1 with TRBJ2-7; 15 bases match TRBD2. Germline V lookup: CDR1 MGHRA, CDR2 YSYEKL. This CDR3 contains 19 residues. Losses at the gene ends were 0 bases for V and 3 bases for J; bases not matched to a gene: 9. The CDR3 bases are TGCGCCAGCAGCCAAGAAACCCGGGGACTAGCGGGGGGTTACTACGAGCAGTACTTC. It is translated as CASSQETRGLAGGYYEQYF.

This clonotype was seen ten or more times. This chain uses TRBV6-1 with TRBJ2-2; the D is unclear. This CDR3 is 13 amino acids long. V was cut by 8 bases and J by 5 bases, with 12 bases left in between. Germline V gene sequence: CDR1 MNHNS, CDR2 SASEGT. CDR3 residues: CASHARRTGELFF. The CDR3 region has the DNA TGTGCCAGCCATGCACGGCGGACCGGGGAGCTGTTTTTT.

The chain has TRBV5-5 and TRBJ1-6; TRBD1 might be the D (5 bases). Germline loops: CDR1 SGHKS, CDR2 YYEKEE (reference sequence). Trimming pared 1 base from V and 14 bases from J, leaving 13 bases between. The length of the CDR3 is 13 residues. This CDR3 is CASSLLGGESLHF. The CDR3 nucleotides are TGTGCCAGCAGCTTGCTTGGGGGGGAGTCCCTCCACTTT.

This clonotype has a handful of counts. The chain recombines TRBV5-5 with TRBJ2-2, with 7 bases aligning to TRBD1. Germline V gene sequence: CDR1 SGHKS, CDR2 YYEKEE (reference sequence). The V and J ends lost 5 bases and 5 bases, in that order; junction bases with no gene match: 12. This CDR3 has 16 amino acids. Here the CDR3 DNA reads TGTGCCAGCAGGCCCACAGGGGTATTGTTTACCGGGGAGCTGTTTTTT. Its translation: CASRPTGVLFTGELFF.

This clonotype was counted at least ten times. The chain combines TRBV10-1 with TRBJ2-2, with D unresolved. Germline V gives CDR1 WNHNN, CDR2 SYGVQD (reference sequence). Between the trimmed V and J ends, which lost 7 bases and 5 bases, there was a span of 17 bases. The CDR3 has 15 amino acids. CDR3 region: CASTANSGGTGELFF. In nucleotides, the CDR3 is TGCGCCAGCACTGCTAACTCCGGTGGTACCGGGGAGCTGTTTTTT.

Many counts were recorded for this clonotype. The chain recombines TRBV9 with TRBJ1-1; D is perhaps TRBD1 (5 bases). The CDR3 consists of 17 residues. The V gene lost 3 bases and the J gene lost 5 bases, with 23 bases spanning the gap. From germline, CDR1 is SGDLS and CDR2 YYNGEE. The CDR3 DNA reads TGTGCCAGCAGCGCAAGACCTCAGGGAAGGATCGATACTGAAGCTTTCTTT. As protein: CASSARPQGRIDTEAFF.

This clonotype was counted many times. This chain joins TRBV12-5 and TRBJ1-6; D is possibly TRBD1 (5 bases). In germline, CDR1 is LGHNT, CDR2 FRNRAP. The CDR3 spans 17 residues. V lost 4 bases to trimming and J lost 9 bases, with 22 bases between them. The chain's CDR3 is CASGSGSGFGIGSPLHF. CDR3 coding DNA: TGTGCTAGTGGTTCAGGGTCCGGGTTCGGCATCGGTTCACCCCTCCACTTT.

The chain employs TRBV6-2 or TRBV6-3 and TRBJ2-7; D gene uncertain. Trimming pared 8 bases from V and 1 base from J, leaving 12 bases between. The CDR3 extends over 13 amino acids. Germline V CDR1 and CDR2: MNHEY, SVGEGT. CDR3 region: CASGIGLSYEQYF. CDR3 sequence (DNA): TGTGCCAGCGGAATCGGTCTGTCCTACGAGCAGTACTTC.

There are many counts of this clonotype. This sequence joins TRBV10-3 and TRBJ2-6; D possibly uses TRBD1 or TRBD2 (5 bases each). Germline V CDR1 and CDR2: ENHRY, SYGVKD. This CDR3 region has 15 residues. V was trimmed by 4 bases and J by 3 bases, leaving 10 bases between them. CDR3 region: CAISGWGSGANVLTF. CDR3 in DNA: TGTGCCATCAGTGGATGGGGGAGTGGGGCCAACGTCCTGACTTTC.

V and J are TRBV12-3 or TRBV12-4 and TRBJ1-5; no clear D gene. V was pared by 3 bases and J by 3 bases, with 9 bases between. The CDR3 sequence is 14 residues long. Here the CDR3 DNA reads TGTGCCAGCAGTTTGTACGGCCCCAATCAGCCCCAGCATTTT. Translated, it gives CASSLYGPNQPQHF.

This clonotype was observed a handful of times. The chain carries TRBV18 and TRBJ1-1; possibly TRBD1 for D (6 bases). Trimming removed 11 bases from V and 7 bases from J, with 20 bases in between. Germline V CDR1 and CDR2: KGHSH, LQKENI. The length of the CDR3 is 13 residues. The CDR3 nucleotides read TGTGCCTCCCGATCCGGGACATATAATGAAGCTTTCTTT. This encodes CASRSGTYNEAFF.

This clonotype was counted many times. The chain links TRBV7-2 to TRBJ1-1, with TRBD1 identical over 7 bases. J lost 0 bases, V lost 7 bases, and 5 bases had no gene match. The CDR3 extends over 14 amino acids. Per the germline V gene, CDR1 is SGHTA and CDR2 is FQGNSA. The CDR3 region has the DNA TGTGCCAGCACTCCGGGACAGATGAACACTGAAGCTTTCTTT. Translating gives CASTPGQMNTEAFF.

This clonotype was seen at least ten times. The V and J genes are TRBV2 and TRBJ1-2; D is perhaps TRBD1 (5 bases). Germline values: CDR1 SNHLY, CDR2 FYNNEI. The CDR3 has 13 amino acids. V was cut by 7 bases and J by 2 bases, with 11 bases left in between. The CDR3 loop reads CASNRQVNYGYTF. CDR3 bases: TGTGCCAGCAACAGGCAGGTCAACTATGGCTACACCTTC.

This clonotype was counted between two and nine times. The CDR3 protein is CASSQMGYTEAFF. The CDR3, as DNA: TGTGCCAGCAGCCAGATGGGGTACACTGAAGCTTTCTTT. The V gene is TRBV14, the J gene TRBJ1-1, with no clear D. The CDR3 contains 13 residues. CDR1 SGHDN and CDR2 FVKESK come from the germline V gene. Trimming removed 3 bases at V and 3 bases at J, with 8 bases between. Based on the CDR3 plus reference TRBV14 and TRBJ1-1, the full variable domain is EAGVTQFPSHSVIEKGQTVTLRCDPISGHDNLYWYRRVMGKEIKFLLHFVKESKQDESGMPNNRFLAERTGGTYSTLKVQPAELEDSGVYFCASSQMGYTEAFFGQGTRLTVV.

The V call is TRBV12-3 or TRBV12-4, the J call TRBJ1-1; 10 bases align to TRBD1. V was clipped by 7 bases and J by 5 bases; unmatched bases: 7. There are 14 residues in the CDR3. CDR3: CASIRTGGDTEAFF. DNA of the CDR3: TGTGCCAGCATCCGGACAGGGGGGGATACTGAAGCTTTCTTT.

To note about this clonotype: The junction does not match germline at one end; this may be a read error. V usage is TRBV27 and J usage is TRBJ1-3, with 8 bases fitting TRBD1. The CDR3 sequence is 15 residues long. Germline loops: CDR1 MNHEY, CDR2 SMNVEV (reference sequence). The CDR3 DNA reads TGTGCCAGCAGTCCCAGGGGGCTAACGGGAAACGCCATATATTTT. This sequence encodes CASSPRGLTGNAIYF.

The rearrangement uses TRBV6-5 and TRBJ2-2, with a possible D match to TRBD1 (6 bases). V lost 0 bases and J lost 6, with 14 bases in between. CDR3 size: 16 residues. Germline CDR1 is MNHEY and CDR2 is SVGAGI. The CDR3: CASSYSNSGAPGELFF. Written as DNA, the CDR3 is TGTGCCAGCAGTTACTCGAATTCAGGGGCCCCCGGGGAGCTGTTTTTT.

This clonotype has a count of ten or more. This sequence joins TRBV19 and TRBJ2-2; D may be TRBD1 (5 bases). V was clipped by 3 bases and J by 0 bases, with 11 bases between them. Germline loops: CDR1 LNHDA, CDR2 SQIVND (reference sequence). CDR3 size: 16 residues. CDR3 sequence reads: CASSIQGHANTGELFF. CDR3 nucleotide sequence: TGTGCCAGTAGTATCCAAGGACACGCGAACACCGGGGAGCTGTTTTTT.

This clonotype showed up many times. The genes are TRBV15 and TRBJ1-1; tentatively, D is TRBD1 (5 bases). From germline, CDR1 is LNHNV and CDR2 YYDKDF (reference sequence). The length of the CDR3 is 14 residues. Trimming left V 5 bases short and J 4 bases short, with 14 bases between. The CDR3 sequence is CATSPIREGTEAFF. The CDR3 bases are TGTGCCACCAGCCCTATCAGGGAGGGCACTGAAGCTTTCTTT.

This clonotype was counted at least ten times. This chain links TRBV5-1 with TRBJ2-2, with D perhaps given as TRBD1 or TRBD2 (6 bases each). This CDR3 spans 18 amino acids. V was shortened by 4 bases and J by 5 bases, with 24 bases between the two germline ends. The V gene's germline CDR1 is SGHRS and CDR2 YFSETQ. The CDR3 protein is CASSHRGRGTQDTGELFF. CDR3 coding DNA: TGCGCCAGCAGCCACCGGGGGCGGGGAACTCAAGATACCGGGGAGCTGTTTTTT. Variable domain in full (rest from reference TRBV5-1 and TRBJ2-2): KAGVTQTPRYLIKTRGQQVTLSCSPISGHRSVSWYQQTPGQGLQFLFEYFSETQRNKGNFPGRFSGRQFSNSRSEMNVSTLELGDSALYLCASSHRGRGTQDTGELFFGEGSRLTVL.